This TCR beta chain came from a study of OX40 agonist ivuxolimab in advanced cancers. Study as a whole: Aged roughly 23 to 79 with a mean of 60 years, they were 75% to 85% male.

Using immunoSEQ multiplex PCR, the repertoire was profiled, and TCRdb retains in-frame clones only, with some absent. This sample carries around 46,000 clones, 85% to 90% of them seen once, and the ten largest clones take about a third. Baseline was the first blood sampling point, followed by cycle 4 day 1 and cycle 7 day 1. As concerns this clone: Its antigen remains unknown.

Study results and limitations: The average count of expanded clones was higher among CD8+ T cells than among CD4+. Dosing at 0.1 to 3.0 mg/kg was accompanied by clonal expansion of CD4+ and CD8+ blood T cells by week 6.

The trim removed 1 base at V and 4 bases at J, leaving 4 bases unmatched. The V gene's germline CDR1 is MGHRA and CDR2 YSYEKL. The CDR3 spans 15 residues. The specimen was CD4+ or CD8+ T cells sorted from blood, collected in a trial of the OX40 agonist ivuxolimab. The origin of this receptor is an adult with an advanced solid tumor such as melanoma, head and neck, liver or kidney cancer. J is TRBJ1-1 and V is TRBV4-1; 9 nucleotides agree with TRBD1. The CDR3 loop is CASSQGTGDGTEAFF. As DNA, the CDR3 is TGCGCCAGCAGCCAAGGGACAGGGGATGGCACTGAAGCTTTCTTT.